What follows are 15 T cell receptor beta chains derived from one specimen sequenced in a study of T cell repertoires in cytomegalovirus infection. One entry per CDR3 protein, called by TCRdb with MiXCR from the reads. The table has approximately 150,000 distinct CDR3 sequences, roughly 22% seen once. No antigens are known for them. Here the sequenced sample was CD8+ T cells from cultured PBMCs, taken from culture after CMV antigen stimulation. Receptors originate from a human donor in good health (CMV status not recorded). Some clones in this sample may be carry-over from other donors' samples.

The J gene is TRBJ1-2, the V gene TRBV7-8; TRBD1 matches at 7 bases. The CDR3 is 13 amino acids. CDR1 and CDR2 from the germline V gene are SGHVS and FQNEAQ. V lost 10 bases, J lost 6 bases, and 11 bases stayed unmatched. The CDR3 protein is CATHATGANGYTF. CDR3 nucleotide sequence: TGTGCCACCCATGCCACAGGGGCGAATGGCTACACCTTC.

This clonotype appeared a few times. V usage is TRBV7-2 and J usage is TRBJ2-3; TRBD2 agrees at 9 bases. Germline CDR1 SGHTA, CDR2 FQGNSA. V lost 4 bases to trimming and J lost 6 bases; unmatched junction nucleotides: 8. The CDR3 is 15 amino acids. CDR3 bases: TGTGCCAGCAGCTCTTTAGCGGGGGACTTCGATACGCAGTATTTT. It is translated as CASSSLAGDFDTQYF.

This clonotype has a count of ten or more. V usage is TRBV7-9 and J usage is TRBJ2-1, with D perhaps TRBD1 or TRBD2 (5 bases each). This CDR3 is 16 amino acids long. V lost 1 base to trimming and J lost 5 bases, with 15 bases between them. Per the germline V gene, CDR1 is SEHNR and CDR2 is FQNEAQ (reference sequence). The CDR3 region is CASSLGDGAAHNEQFF. CDR3 coding DNA: TGTGCCAGCAGCTTAGGAGACGGGGCTGCCCACAATGAGCAGTTCTTC.

In its sample, this clonotype was seen a few times. The J gene is TRBJ2-2, the V gene TRBV7-2, with D tentatively TRBD2 (6 bases). Trimming took 5 bases from V and 3 from J, leaving 19 bases between them. CDR1 is SGHTA and CDR2 is FQGNSA in the germline V gene. This CDR3 is 17 amino acids long. The chain's CDR3 is CASSTAAGTQYTGELFF. In nucleotides, the CDR3 is TGTGCCAGCAGCACCGCGGCAGGGACTCAATACACCGGGGAGCTGTTTTTT.

The V gene is TRBV12-3 or TRBV12-4, the J gene TRBJ1-3; D is unresolved. Trimming removed 4 bases from V and 4 bases from J, with 8 bases in between. The CDR3 spans 13 residues. CDR3 DNA sequence: TGTGCCAGCAGTTCTAGCCCCGGAAACACCATATATTTT. It yields the protein CASSSSPGNTIYF.

This clonotype turned up a few times. The chain couples TRBV4-1 to TRBJ2-2; D might be TRBD1 (6 bases). Trimming pared 4 bases from V and 0 bases from J, leaving 9 bases between. The CDR3 consists of 15 residues. Germline loops: CDR1 MGHRA, CDR2 YSYEKL. The CDR3 DNA sequence: TGCGCCAGCAGCCGCACAGGGACGAACACCGGGGAGCTGTTTTTT. Protein sequence: CASSRTGTNTGELFF.

The table lists this clonotype with a few counts. J is TRBJ1-2 and V is TRBV7-2, with D perhaps matching TRBD1 (6 bases). CDR3 length equals 17 residues. Germline values: CDR1 SGHTA, CDR2 FQGNSA. Trimming removed 5 bases from V and 4 bases from J, with 23 bases in between. CDR3 protein: CASSHGDTQPTGYGYTF. The DNA of the CDR3 is TGTGCCAGCAGCCATGGGGACACTCAGCCGACTGGCTATGGCTACACCTTC. Combining the CDR3 with reference TRBV7-2 and TRBJ1-2 gives the whole variable domain GAGVSQSPSNKVTEKGKDVELRCDPISGHTALYWYRQSLGQGLEFLIYFQGNSAPDKSGLPSDRFSAERTGGSVSTLTIQRTQQEDSAVYLCASSHGDTQPTGYGYTFGSGTRLTVV.

J is TRBJ2-7 and V is TRBV7-4, with 10 nucleotides matching TRBD1. Germline lookup yields CDR1 SGHVT and CDR2 SQSDAQ. The CDR3 consists of 15 residues. V trimming: 5 bases; J trimming: 4 bases; junction bases outside the gene matches: 8. CDR3 coding DNA: TGTGCCAGCAGCACCCGGGACAGGGGATTTTACGAGCAGTACTTC. Amino acids: CASSTRDRGFYEQYF.

The CDR3 spells CASSQDYLAANYGYTF. CDR3 DNA: TGCGCCAGCAGCCAAGATTATCTCGCAGCCAACTATGGCTACACCTTC. The chain employs TRBV4-1 and TRBJ1-2, with no clear D. CDR1 MGHRA and CDR2 YSYEKL come from the germline V gene. The CDR3 length is 16 residues. V lost 0 bases and J 2 bases, leaving 13 bases between the germline ends.

The V call is TRBV6-1, the J call TRBJ2-5; no reliable D call. V was cut by 7 bases and J by 0 bases, with 12 bases left in between. CDR1 and CDR2 from the germline V gene are MNHNS and SASEGT. The CDR3 extends over 14 amino acids. The CDR3: CASIKPTYQETQYF. DNA of the CDR3: TGTGCCAGCATCAAACCCACGTACCAAGAGACCCAGTACTTC.

The chain combines TRBV12-3 or TRBV12-4 with TRBJ1-2; 9 nucleotides match TRBD1. V was clipped by 5 bases and J by 8 bases; unmatched bases: 12. CDR3 length: 15 amino acids. CDR3 region: CASSTTRDRVRGYTF. The CDR3 DNA is TGTGCCAGCAGTACGACCAGGGACAGGGTTCGAGGCTACACCTTC.

The chain combines TRBV25-1 with TRBJ2-2, with a weak D call TRBD1 (6 bases). CDR3 length: 16 amino acids. V was shortened by 4 bases and J by 3 bases, with 15 bases between the two germline ends. The germline V gene encodes CDR1 MGHDK and CDR2 SYGVNS. This chain's CDR3 is CASSGEGTTYTGELFF. The CDR3 DNA sequence: TGTGCCAGCAGTGGTGAAGGGACAACCTACACCGGGGAGCTGTTTTTT. Variable domain in full (rest from reference TRBV25-1 and TRBJ2-2): EADIYQTPRYLVIGTGKKITLECSQTMGHDKMYWYQQDPGMELHLIHYSYGVNSTEKGDLSSESTVSRIRTEHFPLTLESARPSHTSQYLCASSGEGTTYTGELFFGEGSRLTVL.

This clonotype was picked up a small number of times. The rearrangement joins TRBV12-3 or TRBV12-4 to TRBJ1-1; D uncertain. The CDR3 sequence is 12 residues long. V was clipped by 9 bases and J by 4 bases, with 12 bases between them. The chain's CDR3 is CASRMGSTEAFF. CDR3 sequence (DNA): TGTGCCAGTAGGATGGGAAGCACTGAAGCTTTCTTT.

This clonotype came up a few times. This chain links TRBV6-5 with TRBJ2-7; 9 nucleotides line up with TRBD1. Germline lookup yields CDR1 MNHEY and CDR2 SVGAGI. J lost 3 bases, V lost 4 bases, and 4 bases had no gene match. The CDR3 is 14 amino acids. The CDR3 bases are TGTGCCAGCAGTTCGAGGGACAGGGACTACGAGCAGTACTTC. Its protein product is CASSSRDRDYEQYF.

This chain joins TRBV4-1 and TRBJ1-2; no reliable D call. The germline CDR1 and CDR2 sequences are MGHRA and YSYEKL. The CDR3 loop spans 15 amino acids. The V end lost 0 bases, the J end lost 2 bases, and 10 bases lay between the germline ends. The CDR3 DNA reads as TGCGCCAGCAGCCAAGAGGAGCTCAACAACTATGGCTACACCTTC. Protein: CASSQEELNNYGYTF.